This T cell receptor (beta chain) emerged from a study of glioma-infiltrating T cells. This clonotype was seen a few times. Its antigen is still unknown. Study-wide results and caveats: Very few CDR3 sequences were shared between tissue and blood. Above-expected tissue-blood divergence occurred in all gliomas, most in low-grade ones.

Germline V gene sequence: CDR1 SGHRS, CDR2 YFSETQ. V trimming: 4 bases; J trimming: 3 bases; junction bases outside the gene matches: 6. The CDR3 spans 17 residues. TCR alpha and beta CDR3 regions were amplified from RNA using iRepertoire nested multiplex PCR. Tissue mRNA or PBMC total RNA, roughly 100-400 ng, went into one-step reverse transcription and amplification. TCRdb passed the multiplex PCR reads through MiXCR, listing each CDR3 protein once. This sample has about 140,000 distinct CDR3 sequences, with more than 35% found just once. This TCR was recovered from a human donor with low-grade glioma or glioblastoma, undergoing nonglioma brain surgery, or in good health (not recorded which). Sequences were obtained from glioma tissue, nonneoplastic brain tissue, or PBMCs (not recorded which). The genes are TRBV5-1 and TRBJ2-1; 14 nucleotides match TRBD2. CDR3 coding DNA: TGCGCCAGCAGCATTAGGACTAGCGGGAGGAACTACAATGAGCAGTTCTTC. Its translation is CASSIRTSGRNYNEQFF.